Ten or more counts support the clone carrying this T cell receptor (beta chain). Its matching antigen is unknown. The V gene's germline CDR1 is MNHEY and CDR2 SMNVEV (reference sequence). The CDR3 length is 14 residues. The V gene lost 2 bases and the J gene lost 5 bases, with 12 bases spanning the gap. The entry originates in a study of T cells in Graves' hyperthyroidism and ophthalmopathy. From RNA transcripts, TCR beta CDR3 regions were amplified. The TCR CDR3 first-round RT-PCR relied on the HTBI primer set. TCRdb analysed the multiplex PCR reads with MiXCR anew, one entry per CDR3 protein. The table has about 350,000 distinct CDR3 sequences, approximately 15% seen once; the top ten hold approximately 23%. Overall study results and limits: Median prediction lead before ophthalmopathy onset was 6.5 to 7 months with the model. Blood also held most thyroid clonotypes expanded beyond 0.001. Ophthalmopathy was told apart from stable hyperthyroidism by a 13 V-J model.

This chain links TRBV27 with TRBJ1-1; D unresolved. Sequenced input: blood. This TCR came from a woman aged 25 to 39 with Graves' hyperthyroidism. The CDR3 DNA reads TGTGCCAGCAGTTTAAGGTCGATAGGAACTGAAGCTTTCTTT. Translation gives CASSLRSIGTEAFF.